These T cell receptor beta chains were read from a single sample in a study of blood T cell repertoires in COVID-19. Clones were read by immunoSEQ multiplex PCR, and TCRdb kept only the in-frame ones, dropping some. The repertoire holds roughly 59,000 clones, with about four fifths as singletons. What was sequenced was peripheral blood. The receptors were sampled from a woman older than 75 with acute or convalescent COVID-19. The CDR3 runs from the conserved cysteine through the conserved F or W. The D gene is left open where the match is weak. Not every row has a clone size; where given, it reads once, few, many or a size class.

clone_size j_call d_call v_call cdr3_aa cdr3_nt
- TRBJ1-2 - TRBV30 CACVQDGYTF TGTGCCTGTGTACAGGACGGCTACACCTTC
few TRBJ2-7 - TRBV7-2 CASSSNRGSYEQYF TGTGCCAGCAGCTCGAACCGAGGATCCTACGAGCAGTACTTC
- TRBJ1-2 - TRBV6-5 CASSYGLQGYGYTF TGTGCCAGCAGTTACGGTCTCCAGGGCTATGGCTACACCTTC
- TRBJ2-7 TRBD1 TRBV4-3 CASSQASGQAYEQYF TGCGCCAGCAGCCAAGCCTCCGGACAGGCCTACGAGCAGTACTTC
- TRBJ1-2 - TRBV21-1 CASSTRRRVYGYTF TGTGCCAGCAGCACCAGGAGGAGGGTCTATGGCTACACCTTC
once TRBJ1-5 TRBD1 TRBV24-1 CATSGGQGVNQPQHF TGTGCCACCAGTGGCGGACAGGGGGTTAATCAGCCCCAGCATTTT
once TRBJ2-7 - TRBV10-3 CAISESAGKRSSYEQYF TGTGCCATCAGTGAGTCGGCAGGGAAGAGGAGCTCCTACGAGCAGTACTTC
- TRBJ1-2 - TRBV6-5 CASSIPGTSYGYTF TGTGCCAGCAGCATTCCCGGGACATCCTATGGCTACACCTTC
- TRBJ2-3 - TRBV30 CAWSPGTGSSTDTQYF TGTGCCTGGAGTCCGGGGACTGGATCTAGCACAGATACGCAGTATTTT
few TRBJ1-1 - TRBV7-9 CASSPPDRNTEAFF TGTGCCAGCAGTCCCCCGGACAGGAACACTGAAGCTTTCTTT
once TRBJ2-1 TRBD2 TRBV3-1/TRBV3-2 CASSQAGLSEQFF TGTGCCAGCAGCCAAGCGGGACTAAGTGAGCAGTTCTTC
- TRBJ2-7 TRBD1 TRBV18 CASSLDRGSYEQYF TGTGCCAGCTCACTCGACAGGGGGTCCTACGAGCAGTACTTC
- TRBJ1-4 - TRBV4-1 CASSQDSWGRTNEKLFF TGCGCCAGCAGCCAAGACTCGTGGGGCAGAACTAATGAAAAACTGTTTTTT
- TRBJ1-4 TRBD1 TRBV9 CASSVGRGQSSSEKLFF TGTGCCAGCAGCGTCGGAAGGGGGCAATCTTCGAGTGAAAAACTGTTTTTT
once TRBJ2-7 TRBD1 TRBV28 CASRPGTDYEQYF TGTGCCAGCAGGCCTGGGACAGACTACGAGCAGTACTTC
- TRBJ1-1 - TRBV12-2 CASRPDRGAFF TGTGCAAGTCGACCGGACAGGGGTGCTTTCTTT